These 23 T cell receptor beta chains originate from one sample sequenced in a study of beta chain features in type 1 diabetes. What was sequenced were expressed TCRB transcripts, since all of the isolated RNA had been reverse transcribed. Data came from immunoSEQ multiplex PCR; TCRdb stores just in-frame clones and leaves some out. This table holds some 240,000 clones, around 9.9% found once. The sequenced sample was central memory CD4+ T cells from blood. Receptor source: a young man in good health.

This clone has ten or more counts. The rearrangement links TRBV7-9 to TRBJ2-3; D is perhaps TRBD1 (6 bases). Per the germline V gene, CDR1 is SEHNR and CDR2 is FQNEAQ (reference sequence). The CDR3 is 15 amino acids. V shed 5 bases and J shed 3 bases, with 15 bases lying between them. DNA for the CDR3: TGTGCCAGCAGCCAAAACAGGGCTGGAACAGATACGCAGTATTTT. The encoded protein is CASSQNRAGTDTQYF.

The chain joins TRBV7-2 to TRBJ2-7; 15 bases fit TRBD2. This CDR3 has 15 amino acids. Germline V gene sequence: CDR1 SGHTA, CDR2 FQGNSA. J was trimmed by 6 bases and V by 3 bases; bases with no gene match: 3. CDR3 coding DNA: TGTGCCAGCAGCTTGGGACTAGCGGGAGGCTTCGAGCAGTACTTC. Translation gives CASSLGLAGGFEQYF.

The V call is TRBV27, the J call TRBJ2-5; TRBD2 matches 13 bases. The DNA end is more similar to TRBJ2-7, so the J call may be wrong. This CDR3 comprises 16 residues. Per germline, CDR1 MNHEY and CDR2 SMNVEV (reference sequence). As DNA, the CDR3 is TGTGCCAGCAGTCCGCCCCGACTAGCGGGAGGTCACGAGCAGTACTTC. It specifies CASSPPRLAGGHEQYF.

This clone has only a few counts. The likely explanation is a read error, given a far larger clone one base away. The chain uses TRBV7-2 and TRBJ2-7; 7 bases are a match to TRBD2. This CDR3 is 14 amino acids long. V trimming: 4 bases; J trimming: 2 bases; junction bases outside the gene matches: 5. The germline CDR1 and CDR2 sequences are SGHTA and FQGNSA. The CDR3: CASSCSSGPYEQYF. DNA for the CDR3: TGTGCCAGCAGCTGCTCTAGCGGCCCCTACGAGCAGTACTTC.

This clone was found many times. The CDR3 reads CASSKTSGSRGDTQYF. Here the CDR3 DNA reads TGTGCCAGCAGTAAAACTAGCGGGTCCCGTGGAGATACGCAGTATTTT. The chain has TRBV27 and TRBJ2-3; 9 bases are a match to TRBD2. Germline CDR1 is MNHEY and CDR2 is SMNVEV (reference sequence). V lost 5 bases and J lost 5; bases outside the gene matches: 11. CDR3 length: 16 amino acids.

This chain connects TRBV5-8 to TRBJ2-5, with TRBD2 as a possible D gene (5 bases). Germline CDR1 is SGHTS and CDR2 is YDEGEE. CDR3 length equals 16 residues. V was cut by 0 bases and J by 4 bases, with 16 bases left in between. Here the CDR3 reads CASSLARGLAGETQYF. The CDR3 region has the DNA TGTGCCAGCAGCTTGGCCAGAGGGCTAGCTGGAGAGACCCAGTACTTC.

The V call is TRBV29-1, the J call TRBJ2-5, with TRBD2 matching 7 bases. The J call could be wrong; TRBJ2-7 is a better fit for the DNA end. The CDR3 length is 16 residues. The germline V gene has CDR1 SQVTM and CDR2 ANQGSEA. The CDR3 loop reads CSVAPSLATNSYEQYF. CDR3 nucleotides: TGCAGCGTTGCCCCCTCACTAGCGACCAACTCCTACGAGCAGTACTTC.

This clone was picked up one time. The genes are TRBV5-4 and TRBJ2-1; D ambiguous. This CDR3 comprises 14 residues. Germline V gene sequence: CDR1 SGHNT, CDR2 YYREEE (reference sequence). V lost 5 bases and J 8 bases, leaving 17 bases between the germline ends. CDR3 bases: TGTGCCAGCAGACCCGCGTGGGGTTCGGATGAGCAGTTCTTC. Its protein product is CASRPAWGSDEQFF.

Details on this clone: Other DNA sequences from this sample encode an identical CDR3 as well. The chain couples TRBV7-2 to TRBJ1-2; perhaps TRBD1 as D (6 bases). The germline V gene has CDR1 SGHTA and CDR2 FQGNSA. CDR3 length: 15 amino acids. The ends were cut back, 5 bases at V and 2 bases at J, with 15 bases in the middle. CDR3 sequence (DNA): TGTGCCAGCAGCCTACAGACAGGCGTCAACTATGGCTACACCTTC. Its protein product is CASSLQTGVNYGYTF.

This chain connects TRBV7-9 to TRBJ2-7; perhaps TRBD1 as D (7 bases). CDR1 is SEHNR and CDR2 is FQNEAQ in the germline V gene (reference sequence). This CDR3 spans 15 amino acids. With 2 bases removed from V and 4 bases from J, the gap between germline ends came to 15 bases. The CDR3 here is CASSLNRGTDYEQYF. The CDR3 DNA is TGTGCCAGCAGCTTAAATCGCGGGACAGATTACGAGCAGTACTTC. The full variable domain, its missing parts supplied by reference TRBV7-9 and TRBJ2-7, is DTGVSQNPRHKITKRGQNVTFRCDPISEHNRLYWYRQTLGQGPEFLTYFQNEAQLEKSRLLSDRFSAERPKGSFSTLEIQRTEQGDSAMYLCASSLNRGTDYEQYFGPGTRLTVT.

This clone showed up just a few times. This chain links TRBV29-1 with TRBJ2-5, with TRBD2 matching 10 bases. Looked up from germline, CDR1 is SQVTM and CDR2 is ANQGSEA. The length of the CDR3 is 12 residues. The V and J ends lost 4 bases and 4 bases, in that order; junction bases with no gene match: 0. CDR3 bases: TGCAGCGTTGGGACTAGCGGAGAGACCCAGTACTTC. It translates to CSVGTSGETQYF.

The genes are TRBV5-1 and TRBJ2-1, with 12 bases identical to TRBD2. The CDR3 has 16 amino acids. The germline V gene encodes CDR1 SGHRS and CDR2 YFSETQ. V dropped 7 bases and J dropped 5; count of bases not matched to a gene: 10. As DNA, the CDR3 is TGCGCCAGCGGATATACTAGCGGGAGGACCCACAATGAGCAGTTCTTC. This sequence encodes CASGYTSGRTHNEQFF.

This clone was counted between two and nine times. The chain uses TRBV29-1 and TRBJ2-2; 8 bases line up with TRBD1. CDR1 SQVTM and CDR2 ANQGSEA come from the germline V gene. V lost 7 bases, J lost 3 bases, and 7 bases stayed unmatched. The CDR3 sequence is 14 residues long. The CDR3 is CSGADRADTGELFF. The CDR3 region has the DNA TGCAGCGGTGCGGACAGGGCGGACACCGGGGAGCTGTTTTTT.

The gene calls are TRBV2 and TRBJ2-7; 8 bases match TRBD2. Germline-derived CDR1 and CDR2 are SNHLY and FYNNEI. The CDR3 has 15 amino acids. The ends lost 4 bases at V and 8 bases at J; junction bases unmatched: 13. The CDR3 nucleotides read TGTGCCAGCAGTGTTGACGGCGGGAGGCCCGGCAAGCAGTACTTC. Its translation is CASSVDGGRPGKQYF. Using reference TRBV2 and TRBJ2-7 for the parts outside the CDR3, the full variable domain is EPEVTQTPSHQVTQMGQEVILRCVPISNHLYFYWYRQILGQKVEFLVSFYNNEISEKSEIFDDQFSVERPDGSNFTLKIRSTKLEDSAMYFCASSVDGGRPGKQYFGPGTRLTVT.

This clone has at least ten counts. V usage is TRBV7-2 and J usage is TRBJ2-1; D not certain. Germline lookup yields CDR1 SGHTA and CDR2 FQGNSA. V dropped 5 bases and J dropped 7 bases, with 15 bases sitting between them. There are 14 residues in the CDR3. CDR3 sequence: CASSPRRQGNEQFF. For the CDR3, the DNA is TGTGCCAGCAGCCCCCGGCGGCAAGGGAATGAGCAGTTCTTC. The full variable domain, with the rest looked up from reference TRBV7-2 and TRBJ2-1, is GAGVSQSPSNKVTEKGKDVELRCDPISGHTALYWYRQSLGQGLEFLIYFQGNSAPDKSGLPSDRFSAERTGGSVSTLTIQRTQQEDSAVYLCASSPRRQGNEQFFGPGTRLTVL.

This clone was counted between two and nine times. The chain carries TRBV6-6 and TRBJ2-7, with 9 bases that match TRBD1. Losses at the gene ends were 6 bases for V and 6 bases for J; bases not matched to a gene: 9. The CDR3 contains 14 residues. Germline lookup yields CDR1 MNHNY and CDR2 SVGAGI (reference sequence). CDR3 DNA sequence: TGTGCCAGCAGGGGTGGACAGGGGTTGGTCGAGCAGTACTTC. Encoded protein: CASRGGQGLVEQYF.

The chain recombines TRBV4-3 with TRBJ2-1; 13 nucleotides agree with TRBD2. The CDR3 length is 17 residues. Looked up from germline, CDR1 is LGHNA and CDR2 is YSLEER. The ends lost 4 bases at V and 4 bases at J; junction bases unmatched: 7. CDR3 region: CASSPTSGRALYNEQFF. CDR3 bases: TGCGCCAGCAGCCCTACTAGCGGGAGGGCGTTATACAATGAGCAGTTCTTC.

This clone was seen repeatedly, ten times or more. The chain has TRBV2 and TRBJ2-2; the D is unclear. This CDR3 is built from 11 residues. Between the trimmed V and J ends, which lost 4 bases and 9 bases, there was a span of 6 bases. In germline, CDR1 is SNHLY, CDR2 FYNNEI. The CDR3 loop is CASSGPWELFF. DNA for the CDR3: TGTGCCAGCAGTGGGCCGTGGGAGCTGTTTTTT.

This clone was counted a few times. The chain joins TRBV10-3 to TRBJ2-3; 7 bases are a match to TRBD2. The CDR3 spans 14 residues. From germline, CDR1 is ENHRY and CDR2 SYGVKD. With V trimmed by 6 bases and J by 2 bases, 5 bases remained unmatched. The CDR3 sequence is CAISPGLSTDTQYF. CDR3 in DNA: TGTGCCATCAGCCCGGGACTATCCACAGATACGCAGTATTTT.

This clone has more than one count but fewer than ten. This likely stems from a read error, as it lies one base from a far larger clone. The V gene is TRBV10-3, the J gene TRBJ2-5, with D possibly TRBD2 on 5 matching bases. The CDR3 contains 15 residues. V lost 4 bases and J 4 bases, leaving 16 bases between the germline ends. The germline V gene has CDR1 ENHRY and CDR2 SYGVKD. The DNA for the CDR3 is TGTGCCATCAGTGGGATAGGGATGGCGGGAGAGACCCAGTACTTC. The encoded protein is CAISGIGMAGETQYF.

A few counts support this clone. In DNA form, the CDR3 reads TGCGCCAGCAGCTTGGAAGGGTTTGAGACCCAGTACTTC. It codes for CASSLEGFETQYF. The rearrangement links TRBV5-1 to TRBJ2-5; D unresolved. Germline-derived CDR1 and CDR2 are SGHRS and YFSETQ. This CDR3 is 13 amino acids long. Trimming took off 0 bases at V and 5 bases at J, with 8 bases between the two ends.

This clone was observed a handful of times. V is TRBV18 and J is TRBJ2-3; D unclear. From germline, CDR1 is KGHSH and CDR2 LQKENI. This CDR3 contains 12 residues. V shed 3 bases and J shed 5 bases, with 6 bases lying between them. The DNA of the CDR3 is TGTGCCAGCTCACCGGCCGGAGATACGCAGTATTTT. Translated: CASSPAGDTQYF.

This clone was seen a few times. The J gene is TRBJ2-7, the V gene TRBV25-1, with TRBD2 identical over 9 bases. Trimming cost V 5 bases and J 1 base; bases outside gene matches: 3. This CDR3 spans 14 amino acids. Germline V gene sequence: CDR1 MGHDK, CDR2 SYGVNS. The CDR3 DNA reads as TGTGCCAGCAGTCTTAGCGGGGGTTCCTACGAGCAGTACTTC. Encoded protein: CASSLSGGSYEQYF.